This T cell receptor (beta chain) was profiled in a study of cytomegalovirus exposure and HLA in healthy donors. Across the whole study: Sequencing of roughly 180 million T cells in an earlier analysis found under 120 million unique TCR beta sequences. Study-level points and caveats: With later analysis, a missense DCLRE1C variant became linked to TCR beta V- and J-gene trimming.

The PCR made use of 60 Vbeta and 13 Jbeta primers. Measured with immunoSEQ multiplex PCR; TCRdb has only the in-frame clones, and not every one. Counted here are about 150,000 clones, around 84% occurring once; the ten biggest clones make up 5.6%. Turning to this clone: The antigen is not known.

From germline, CDR1 is MDHEN and CDR2 SYDVKM. Deletions cut 6 bases from V and 10 bases from J, with 15 bases between. The CDR3 consists of 13 residues. The sequence derives from a woman in her thirties or forties in good health and CMV-seropositive. Sequences were obtained from PBMCs. V gene TRBV28 combines with J gene TRBJ1-4; D remains ambiguous. The CDR3 DNA is TGTGCCAGCAGGGAGGGTCTCCATGGAAAACTGTTTTTT. Protein product: CASREGLHGKLFF.